This TCR beta chain was sequenced in a study of T cells in Graves' hyperthyroidism and ophthalmopathy. Overall study: Pretreatment peripheral blood was obtained at initial diagnosis.

It was uncontrolled infection, other autoimmune disease, pregnancy or lactation that excluded patients. V was clipped by 3 bases and J by 7 bases, with 9 bases between them. CDR3 length: 12 residues. Overall study findings and caveats: Most clonotypes expanded in thyroid above 0.001 were likewise present in blood.

Amplified TCR beta CDR3 regions came from RNA transcripts. HTBI primers were the set used in a first-round RT-PCR of the TCR CDR3. Via MiXCR, TCRdb re-called the multiplex PCR reads, giving one row per CDR3 protein. The sample includes 300,000 to 450,000 distinct CDR3 sequences, less than 20% of them seen just once. This clonotype was detected many times. Its antigen is undetermined. The sample was blood. The source of this sequence is a young man with Graves' ophthalmopathy. The V call is TRBV12-3 or TRBV12-4, the J call TRBJ1-1, with no clear D. The chain's CDR3 is CASSFAGIEAFF. The CDR3 nucleotides read TGTGCCAGCAGTTTTGCGGGAATTGAAGCTTTCTTT.